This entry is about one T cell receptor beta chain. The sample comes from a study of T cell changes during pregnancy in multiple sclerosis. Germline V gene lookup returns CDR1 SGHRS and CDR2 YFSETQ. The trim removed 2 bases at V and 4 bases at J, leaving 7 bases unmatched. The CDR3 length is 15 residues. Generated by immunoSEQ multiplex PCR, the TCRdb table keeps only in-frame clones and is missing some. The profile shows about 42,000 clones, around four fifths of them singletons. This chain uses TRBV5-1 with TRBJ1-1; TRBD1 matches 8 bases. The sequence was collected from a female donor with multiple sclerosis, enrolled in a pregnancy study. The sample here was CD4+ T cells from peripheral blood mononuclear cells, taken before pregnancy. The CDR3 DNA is TGCGCCAGCAGCTTCGCGACAGGGGCGGGCACTGAAGCTTTCTTT. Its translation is CASSFATGAGTEAFF.